This paragraph covers one T cell receptor (beta chain) sequence. As yet, its antigen is unknown. The sample is drawn from a study of PD-1 blockade in classical Hodgkin lymphoma. Germline V gene lookup returns CDR1 SGHTA and CDR2 FQGTGA. This CDR3 is built from 15 residues. The J segment lost 6 bases and the V segment lost 2 bases, leaving 4 bases of the junction unmatched. The study, taken as a whole, reports: Lower baseline TCR diversity was reported for newly diagnosed patients than for healthy donors. TCR diversity rose significantly by C4D1 in CD4+ but not CD8+ cells.

As for time point: cycle 4 day 1 (C4D1), after around six weeks of nivolumab. All patients relapsed after autologous stem cell transplantation, and brentuximab vedotin exposure varied. Complete response, partial response or progressive disease constituted the best responses recorded. Measured with immunoSEQ multiplex PCR; TCRdb has only the in-frame clones, and not every one. The sample lists just under 45,000 clones, roughly 65% occurring once. This rearrangement joins TRBV7-3 to TRBJ2-1, with TRBD1 identical over 10 bases. The sequencing here drew on peripheral blood mononuclear cells (PBMCs), taken before the fourth cycle of nivolumab. The sequence derives from a human donor with classical Hodgkin lymphoma. The CDR3 loop is CASSLGTGAGNEQFF. The CDR3 bases are TGTGCCAGCAGCTTAGGGACAGGGGCCGGCAATGAGCAGTTCTTC.